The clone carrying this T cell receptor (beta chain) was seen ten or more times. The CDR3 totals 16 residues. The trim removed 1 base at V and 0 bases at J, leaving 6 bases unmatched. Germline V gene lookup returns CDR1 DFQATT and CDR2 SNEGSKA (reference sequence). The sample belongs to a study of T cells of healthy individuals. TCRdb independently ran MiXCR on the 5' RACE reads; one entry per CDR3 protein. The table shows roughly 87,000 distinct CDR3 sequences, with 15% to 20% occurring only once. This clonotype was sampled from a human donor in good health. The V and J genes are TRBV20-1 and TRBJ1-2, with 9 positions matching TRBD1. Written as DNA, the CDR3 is TGCAGTGCTAGAGTCGTGGGACAGGGACCTAACTATGGCTACACCTTC. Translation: CSARVVGQGPNYGYTF.